The subject of this entry is one T cell receptor beta chain. This sample stems from a study of T cells in Graves' hyperthyroidism and ophthalmopathy. The CDR3 is 15 amino acids. CDR1 and CDR2 from the germline V gene are SNHLY and FYNNEI. V was clipped by 7 bases and J by 4 bases, with 17 bases between them. What was amplified from RNA transcripts were TCR beta CDR3 regions. The HTBI primer set drove a first-round RT-PCR of the TCR CDR3. TCRdb processed the multiplex PCR reads anew with MiXCR; each CDR3 protein has one entry. The table lists 730,000 or so distinct CDR3 sequences, around 20% of them singletons.

The sequencing input was blood. The chain employs TRBV2 and TRBJ1-5, with D possibly TRBD1 on 6 matching bases. The TCR was taken from a woman aged 45-65 years with Graves' hyperthyroidism that later progressed to Graves' ophthalmopathy. The CDR3 reads CASNLGARGNQPQHF. As DNA, the CDR3 is TGTGCCAGCAATTTGGGGGCAAGGGGGAATCAGCCCCAGCATTTT.